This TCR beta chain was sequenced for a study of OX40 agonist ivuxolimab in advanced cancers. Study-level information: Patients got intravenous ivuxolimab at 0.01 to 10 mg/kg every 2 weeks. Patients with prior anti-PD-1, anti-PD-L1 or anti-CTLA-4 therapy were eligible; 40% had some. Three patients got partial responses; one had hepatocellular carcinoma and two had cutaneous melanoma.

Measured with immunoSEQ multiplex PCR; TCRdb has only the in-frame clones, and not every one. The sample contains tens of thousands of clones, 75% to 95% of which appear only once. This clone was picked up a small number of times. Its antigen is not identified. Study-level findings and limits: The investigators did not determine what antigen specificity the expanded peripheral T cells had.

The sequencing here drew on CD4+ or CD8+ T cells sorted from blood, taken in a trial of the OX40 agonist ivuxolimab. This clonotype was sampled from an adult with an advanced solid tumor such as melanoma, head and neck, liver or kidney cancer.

This CDR3 reads CASSGSSNQPQHF. CDR3 nucleotides: TGTGCCAGCAGTGGGAGTAGCAATCAGCCCCAGCATTTT. V and J are TRBV28 and TRBJ1-5; D is unresolved. The CDR3 loop spans 13 amino acids. CDR1 is MDHEN, CDR2 SYDVKM, per germline. With 5 bases removed from V and 0 bases from J, the gap between germline ends came to 5 bases.